This TCR beta chain is drawn from a study of cytomegalovirus exposure and HLA in healthy donors (dated by TCRdb to about 2017). In terms of the full investigation: An earlier analysis of approximately 590 of the donors reported 250 to 350 Gb of sequence data and roughly 100 million unique TCR beta sequences from about 180 million T cells. Donor age, sex, ethnicity and CMV serostatus were collected together with the repertoire data. Using immunosequencing, the study profiled T cell repertoires from about 650 subjects and related those repertoires to cytomegalovirus serostatus. The genetic ancestry cluster associated with self-reported Caucasian donors included roughly 84% of the roughly 360 genotyped donors. A separate validation cohort of roughly 130 different subjects was used in addition to the roughly 720-subject first cohort. To predict cytomegalovirus infection status, the study combined high-throughput TCR immunosequencing, statistical association of individual TCRs with disease status, and machine learning. In a later analysis, previously published TCR beta repertoires from 666 donors were re-analyzed and high-resolution HLA genotyping was added so that TCR occurrence patterns could be studied. Typing coverage differed by locus: A, B, C, DRB1 and DQB1 were typed in roughly 620-640 donors, DQA1 in roughly 510, DPA1 in around 610, and DPB1 in roughly 450. HLA typing covered class I and class II loci at four-digit resolution. Roughly five DR-DQ haplotypes were treated as single units for association and clustering because of strong linkage in the cohort. A later genetic analysis used genome-wide SNP genotypes for about three fifths of the 666 donors, treating that subset as a discovery cohort. In the later analysis, no new phenotypic data were used to find candidate immune exposures; instead, reliance was placed on TCR beta sequences and their occurrence across donors. Among approximately 370 genotyped donors of the cohort, an average of around 250,000 unique TCR beta nucleotide sequences was sequenced per donor, of which roughly 18% were non-productive. Around 320 gigabases of sequencing data and 70 million to 85 million unique TCR sequences were included in an early release covering about 600 HLA-typed donors. An earlier analysis of about 600 of the donors used high-throughput TCR beta sequencing to judge whether each TCR beta V gene segment behaved as functional or pseudogenic. The study was designed to test whether signatures of past pathogen exposure could be identified by cataloging public T cell receptors. Every repertoire in the discovery cohort had been generated on one and the same sequencing platform. The full study reports these points: The study gave a list of 150 to 200 TCR beta chains associated with cytomegalovirus. A later analysis associated about 17,000 TCR beta sequences with specific HLA alleles at a false discovery rate of 0.05. Several of the top co-occurrence clusters appeared to be linked to parvovirus B19, influenza, CMV and Epstein-Barr virus, according to a later analysis. Because HLA typing was missing for some donors at each locus, association tests included only the typed subset. CMV serostatus was the only immune exposure information available for the cohort. In a later analysis, HLA-associated TCR beta chains were found to be more clonally expanded and to have lower generation probabilities than equally common non-associated chains. In an earlier analysis of some 550 of the donors, most TCR beta V segments were observed in productive rearrangements about 87% or about 30% of the time, broadly matching IMGT annotations. A later analysis found that most CMV-associated TCR beta chains appeared HLA-restricted, with HLA associations seemingly driven largely by CMV exposure. V-gene and J-gene trimming of TCR beta chains was associated with a missense DCLRE1C variant in a later genetic analysis, and the association was replicated in an independent cohort. In both the original and validation cohorts, the classifier was reported to diagnose cytomegalovirus status with high specificity and sensitivity. According to the authors, the approach could potentially be generalized to other disease states and immunological phenotypes. Roughly uniform sequencing depth across donors was assumed in presence/absence analyses, although this assumption may not hold. A later analysis found that TCR association rates varied across HLA loci, with DRB1 alleles showing the most associated TCRs and HLA-C alleles the fewest. Correlated functional status among segregating V segments might reflect linkage disequilibrium, but an unknown experimental factor could not be ruled out. In vitro tests confirmed that a few of the cytomegalovirus-associated TCR beta chains recognize cytomegalovirus antigens. Assigning TCR associations to individual alleles was difficult when HLA alleles, especially DR and DQ, strongly co-occurred. Most TCR sequences were seen in very few donors, while some public TCRs were found in many individuals. This cohort had only TCR beta chains sequenced, and the lack of alpha or paired-chain data limited which features could be detected. A later genetic analysis reported fewer N-insertions in productive TCRs among donors in an Asian-associated ancestry cluster than the roughly 700-donor mean. Because counts were too low, approximately 18 rarely observed V segments, including chromosome 9 orphons, were excluded from the earlier analysis of around 590 of the donors. The sequencing pipeline was judged likely to have produced a cluster of highly shared sequence variants as a technical artifact. Some IMGT-functional V segments, including TRBV6-2 and TRBV6-3, could not be told apart with the 87-base-pair reads, so those segments were excluded. A further reported finding was that TCR beta sequences accurately predicted the HLA-A and HLA-B alleles for most subjects in the first cohort.

The cohort comprised some 700 healthy bone marrow donors. At the time of sampling, all cohort members were nominally healthy, though unrecorded immune exposures were likely present. The donor tested CMV seropositive, placing the donor among the 290 or so seropositive members of the cohort. A peripheral blood sample was collected from each donor, and TCR beta sequencing was performed on peripheral blood mononuclear cells. The Qiagen DNeasy Blood Extraction Kit was used to extract genomic DNA from the blood cell samples. About this clone: Its antigen target is currently unknown. Per-base quality was not reported, and no clone a single base away is much larger than it.

Library preparation employed the immunoSEQ multiplex PCR assay. A mixture of 60 forward primers for TCR Vbeta segments and 13 reverse primers for TCR Jbeta segments was used in the multiplex PCR. The CDR3 region of rearranged TCR beta genes was amplified from genomic DNA with a multiplex PCR assay. The amplified TCR beta libraries were sequenced on the Illumina HiSeq System as 87-base-pair reads. The original pipeline was this. In a later analysis, tens of millions of unique TCR beta chains were counted across the 666 repertoires, and approximately 11 million of these chains were shared by at least two donors. To remove PCR and sequencing errors, raw reads were error-corrected and collapsed into unique sequences using a nearest-neighbor algorithm that merged closely related sequences. V, D and J gene segments were assigned by aligning CDR3 sequences to IMGT reference sequences. For a sequence to be retained, at least a six-nucleotide match to both a V gene segment and a J gene segment was required. Rearrangements were called productive when the CDR3 lacked stop codons and stayed in frame with V and J; all others were non-productive. CDR3 was defined by IMGT convention, running from the second conserved V-encoded cysteine to the conserved J-encoded phenylalanine. Sequences without an unambiguous match to a single V gene segment were excluded from the earlier analysis of 450 to 750 of the donors. An earlier analysis of 550 to 650 of the donors classified V segments as functional when productive rearrangements were above 56.7% and as segregating when the standard deviation between donors was above 5%. To diagnose cytomegalovirus status from the catalog of TCR beta chain sequences, a statistical classification framework was built. In a later analysis, TCR nucleotide sequences were compared against IMGT/GENE-DB human TR gene sequences so that V and J genes could be assigned. A later analysis assigned CDR3 sequences and most-parsimonious VDJ recombination scenarios with the TCRdist pipeline. In a later analysis, each TCR beta chain was defined by its CDR3 amino acid sequence together with its V-gene family, and reads lacking a unique V-gene family were excluded. As a way to deal with suspected cross-contamination and a sequencing artifact, a later analysis dropped over 550 nucleotide sequences that were highly shared and had low generation probability. In a later analysis, a clonal expansion index was calculated for each public chain from normalized within-repertoire ranks of inferred template counts. In a later analysis, generation probabilities were computed using a VDJ recombination model fitted to out-of-frame rearrangements, and the results were checked against IGoR. In a later analysis, TCR-TCR, TCR-HLA and TCR-CMV co-occurrence was scored with hypergeometric tests, and a repertoire-size bias correction was applied to TCR pairs. A later analysis estimated false discovery rates by permuting HLA or CMV assignments 20 times. In a later analysis, co-occurring TCRs were grouped using DBSCAN, and TCRdist sequence similarity was added for clustering within HLA-allele-positive subsets. Repertoires with fewer than 30,000 or more than 120,000 public chains, plus five repertoires with anomalous nucleotide sharing, were excluded from co-occurrence clustering. Entries here come from immuneACCESS through TCRdb and include only in-frame sequences with V and J called. Some clones fail to appear in such tables; in the studies checked, an unresolved V gene covers under half of the shortfall, and the cause of the remainder is unknown. V, J and clone size derive from that table, while D and trimming were established from the DNA sequence. The sample table contains approximately 110,000 clones; only one count was recorded for 60% to 80% of them. About 2.6% of the sample belongs to the ten largest clones.

Trimmed from V: 1 base; trimmed from J: 4 bases; junction bases lacking a gene match: 6. Including the terminal cysteine and phenylalanine, the CDR3 comprises 15 residues. Of the read, only the CDR3 DNA is kept; its 45 bases are in frame from base 1. For CDR1 and CDR2, the germline V gene lists MGHRA and YSYEKL. Sample: PBMCs. Here the chain combines TRBV4-1 and TRBJ2-5, and TRBD2 aligns with 7 junction nucleotides. This sequence was found in a man aged 45-60 years in good health and CMV-seropositive. CDR3 loop: CASSQGTRAGETQYF. The nucleotide sequence reads as follows: TGCGCCAGCAGCCAAGGGACTAGAGCGGGAGAGACCCAGTACTTC.